This T cell receptor (beta chain) was sequenced for a study of T-cell memory formation after mild COVID-19. Study background: Among the donors, TCR clusters were largely specific to each donor.

J gave up 4 bases and V 3 bases, and 6 bases lay outside the gene matches. The CDR3 runs 15 residues. Germline V lookup: CDR1 SNHLY, CDR2 FYNNEI. From the 5' RACE reads, TCRdb called clonotypes with MiXCR, one entry per CDR3 protein. The top ten hold more than 10% of the sample, which has about 160,000 distinct CDR3 sequences, roughly 28% seen once. This chain links TRBV2 with TRBJ2-5; 9 bases align to TRBD2. The specimen sequenced was PBMCs or a T cell subset sorted from them (not recorded which). The sequence came from an adult woman who had mild COVID-19 (a few samples of this study predate the infection). Cell type and time point are not known. The CDR3 sequence: CASSDRTSDGETQYF. In DNA, the CDR3 is TGTGCCAGCAGTGATAGGACTAGCGATGGAGAGACCCAGTACTTC. The complete variable domain, with remaining parts taken from reference TRBV2 and TRBJ2-5, reads EPEVTQTPSHQVTQMGQEVILRCVPISNHLYFYWYRQILGQKVEFLVSFYNNEISEKSEIFDDQFSVERPDGSNFTLKIRSTKLEDSAMYFCASSDRTSDGETQYFGPGTRLLVL.